This record looks at one TCR beta chain sequence and its context. Data came from immunoSEQ multiplex PCR; TCRdb stores just in-frame clones and leaves some out. The sample contains roughly 220,000 clones, roughly 90% of which appear only once. Those who participated ranged in age from about 18 to 95 years and resided in around 22 US areas. The sample is drawn from a study of blood T cell repertoires in COVID-19. This CDR3 is built from 15 residues. Deletions cut 2 bases from V and 0 bases from J, with 4 bases between. Germline CDR1 and CDR2: KGHDR and SFDVKD. The rearrangement joins TRBV24-1 to TRBJ2-6; no clear D. Sequenced: PBMCs or T cells enriched from blood (not recorded which). The receptor was isolated from a woman in her thirties or forties with acute COVID-19. This CDR3 reads CATSDYGSGANVLTF. In DNA form, the CDR3 reads TGTGCCACCAGTGATTACGGCTCTGGGGCCAACGTCCTGACTTTC.